Listed below are T cell receptor beta chains from one sample, sequenced in a study of beta chain features in type 1 diabetes. Method: immunoSEQ multiplex PCR; TCRdb's copy keeps in-frame clones and lacks some. This sample has roughly 340,000 clones, with roughly 12% found just once. Source material: naive CD4+ T cells from blood. The source of these receptors is a woman between 18 and 29 years old with type 1 diabetes. Both conserved end residues are trimmed from each CDR3. Size values are once, few and many counts, or a class for expanded clones, and some rows have none.

size | V | CDR3
few | TRBV29-1 | SASGRGSDTQY
NA | TRBV10-3 | AARTPGQGGGYYGYT
NA | TRBV29-1 | SVHTSGSGETQY
NA | TRBV27 | ASRPQGFLGYT
few | TRBV29-1 | SVDPKGRGDQPQH
NA | TRBV7-2 | ASSLGTGGTQPQH
NA | TRBV5-4 | ASTLSGNSYNEQF
NA | TRBV7-2 | ASSPGTTVTDTQY
few | TRBV9 | ASSPSSGPQETQY
NA | TRBV12-5 | ASGRTPNPTQY
few | TRBV19 | ASTMEGFNQPQH
few | TRBV19 | ASKESADTQY
NA | TRBV7-2 | ASSRTSGSYNEQF
few | TRBV6-1 | ASRADRRGNIQY
NA | TRBV5-1 | ASSLAATSGEQF
few | TRBV18 | ASSPQTQNYGYT
NA | TRBV19 | ASSIVGLAGGRPDTQY
NA | TRBV15 | ATSRDRTERGYT
NA | TRBV10-3 | AISYRVPANYGYT
NA | TRBV18 | ASSPVTPTNTGELF
few | TRBV5-6 | ASSHNGQGQETQY
few | TRBV18 | ASSLEEDTQY
NA | TRBV7-2 | ASSPGIVTDTQY
few | TRBV6-1 | ASGRGLAGDNEQF
NA | TRBV7-2 | ASSLAPSGRALYNEQF
many | TRBV28 | ASSSPLETQY
NA | TRBV18 | ASSPDRASTDTQY
few | TRBV5-1 | ASSLLNTEAF
NA | TRBV29-1 | SVEQDSPNTEAF
few | TRBV5-4 | ASSLSGGGRGEQY
few | TRBV6-5 | ASSYSFSTEAF
NA | TRBV12-5 | ASGEVAAYTGELF
NA | TRBV29-1 | SASPTGGDIQY
NA | TRBV30 | AWNGGTGNSPLH
few | TRBV7-6 | ASSIGTSTDTQY
few | TRBV28 | AASGLSSYEQY
NA | TRBV18 | ASSGPDRARGDTQY
few | TRBV2 | ASSGQGVRETQY
NA | TRBV15 | ATSPIKTGRTEAF
NA | TRBV18 | ASSPELAGTSYNEQF
NA | TRBV9 | ASSLVSNTAGTGELF
few | TRBV9 | ASSPGLAQAGETQY
few | TRBV25-1 | ASSARTVGHAEAF
NA | TRBV7-7 | ASSPGGAWYQETQY
few | TRBV7-9 | ASSPQGIRGKTQY
few | TRBV2 | ASRKDWAGEQF
few | TRBV7-2 | ASSLGAVMNTEAF
few | TRBV11-2 | ASSLSFASVYNEQF
few | TRBV5-4 | ASSTPGTGNTEAF
NA | TRBV28 | ASMTGGGNEQF
few | TRBV27 | ASSRNRGGGYT
NA | TRBV27 | ASRQGANTEAF
NA | TRBV20-1 | SATRYEQY